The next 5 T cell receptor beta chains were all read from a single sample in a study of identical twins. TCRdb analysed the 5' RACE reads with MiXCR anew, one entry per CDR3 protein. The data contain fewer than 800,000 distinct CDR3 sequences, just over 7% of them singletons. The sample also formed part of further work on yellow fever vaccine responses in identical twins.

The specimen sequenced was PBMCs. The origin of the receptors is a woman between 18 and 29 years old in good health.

In nucleotides, the CDR3 is TGTGCCAGCAGTCACAGGACCCGCTCCTACAATGAGCAGTTCTTC. This translates into CASSHRTRSYNEQFF. This chain links TRBV12-3 or TRBV12-4 with TRBJ2-1, with a tentative D call TRBD1 (5 bases). Between the trimmed V and J ends, which lost 5 bases and 0 bases, there was a span of 11 bases. The CDR3 contains 15 residues.

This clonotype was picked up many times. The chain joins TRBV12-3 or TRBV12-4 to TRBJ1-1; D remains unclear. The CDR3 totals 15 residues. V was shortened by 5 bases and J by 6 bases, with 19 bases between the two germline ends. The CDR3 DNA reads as TGTGCCAGCAGTCCCAGATCTTCCCGGGAACCTGAAGCTTTCTTT. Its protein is CASSPRSSREPEAFF.

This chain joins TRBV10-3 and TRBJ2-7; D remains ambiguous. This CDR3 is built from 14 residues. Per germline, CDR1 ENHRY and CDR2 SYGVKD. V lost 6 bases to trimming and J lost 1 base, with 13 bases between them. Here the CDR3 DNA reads TGTGCCATCAGGGGCGAGCTCGCTTCCTACGAGCAGTACTTC. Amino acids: CAIRGELASYEQYF.

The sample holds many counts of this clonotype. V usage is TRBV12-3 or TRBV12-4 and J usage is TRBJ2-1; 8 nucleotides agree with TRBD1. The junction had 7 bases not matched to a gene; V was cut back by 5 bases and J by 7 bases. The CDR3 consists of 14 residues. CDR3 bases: TGTGCCAGCAGTCCCAGACAGGGGATAAATGAGCAGTTCTTC. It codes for CASSPRQGINEQFF.

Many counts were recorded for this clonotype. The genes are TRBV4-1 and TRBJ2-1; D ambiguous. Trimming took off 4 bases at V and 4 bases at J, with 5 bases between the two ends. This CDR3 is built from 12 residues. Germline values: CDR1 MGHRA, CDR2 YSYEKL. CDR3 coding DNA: TGCGCCAGCAGCCGGGCGTACAATGAGCAGTTCTTC. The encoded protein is CASSRAYNEQFF.